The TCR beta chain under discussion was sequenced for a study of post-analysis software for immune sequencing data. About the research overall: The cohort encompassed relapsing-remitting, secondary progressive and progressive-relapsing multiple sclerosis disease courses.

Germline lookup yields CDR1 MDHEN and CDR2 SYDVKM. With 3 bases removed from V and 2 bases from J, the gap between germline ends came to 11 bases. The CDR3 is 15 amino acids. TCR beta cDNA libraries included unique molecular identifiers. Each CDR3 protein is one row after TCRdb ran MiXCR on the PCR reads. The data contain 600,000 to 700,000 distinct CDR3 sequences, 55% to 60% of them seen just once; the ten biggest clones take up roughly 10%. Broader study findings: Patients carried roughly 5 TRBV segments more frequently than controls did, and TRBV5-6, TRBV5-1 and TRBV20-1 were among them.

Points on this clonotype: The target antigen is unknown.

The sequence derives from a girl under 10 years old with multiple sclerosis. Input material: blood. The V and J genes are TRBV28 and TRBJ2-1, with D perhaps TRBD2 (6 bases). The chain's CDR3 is CASSFLSGAYNEQFF. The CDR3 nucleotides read TGTGCCAGCAGTTTTCTGTCGGGAGCCTACAATGAGCAGTTCTTC.